This TCR beta chain appears in the sequencing data of a study of response to subunit inactivated influenza vaccine. V was trimmed by 4 bases and J by 3 bases, leaving 12 bases between them. The CDR3 contains 15 residues. CDR1 is MGHRA, CDR2 YSYEKL, per germline. A word on this clonotype: Its antigen is as yet unknown.

Study findings and constraints: Authors suggested that a seasonal influenza vaccination recruits few new T cells each time.

TCRdb processed the RT-PCR reads anew with MiXCR; each CDR3 protein has one entry. The sample lists hundreds of thousands of distinct CDR3 sequences; 15% to 19% were seen once. The receptor's source is a man in his fifties or sixties who received an inactivated influenza vaccine. This specimen consisted of PBMCs from blood, obtained less than 13 days after vaccination. The rearrangement links TRBV4-1 to TRBJ1-4; D is unresolved. The CDR3 nucleotides are TGCGCCAGCAGCCCGATAGTGCTGGCTAATGAAAAACTGTTTTTT. This gives the protein CASSPIVLANEKLFF.